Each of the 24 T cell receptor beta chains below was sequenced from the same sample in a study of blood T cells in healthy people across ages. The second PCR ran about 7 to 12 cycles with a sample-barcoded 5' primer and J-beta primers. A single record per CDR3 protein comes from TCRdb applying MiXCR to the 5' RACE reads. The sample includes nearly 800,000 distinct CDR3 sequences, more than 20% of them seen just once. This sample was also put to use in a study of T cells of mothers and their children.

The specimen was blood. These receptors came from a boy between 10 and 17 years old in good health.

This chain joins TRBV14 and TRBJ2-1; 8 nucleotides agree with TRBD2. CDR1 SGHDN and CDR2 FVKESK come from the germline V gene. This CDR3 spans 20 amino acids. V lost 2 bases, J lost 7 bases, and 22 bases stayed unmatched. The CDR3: CASSQSFGFYRGGTENEQFF. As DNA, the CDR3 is TGTGCCAGCAGCCAATCCTTCGGGTTTTACCGGGGGGGGACGGAGAATGAGCAGTTCTTC.

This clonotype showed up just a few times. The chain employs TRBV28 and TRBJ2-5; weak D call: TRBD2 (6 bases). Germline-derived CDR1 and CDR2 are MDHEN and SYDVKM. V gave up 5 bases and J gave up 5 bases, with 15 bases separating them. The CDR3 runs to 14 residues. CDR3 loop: CASSGTLGRETQYF. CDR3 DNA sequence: TGTGCCAGCAGTGGGACTTTGGGTCGGGAGACCCAGTACTTC.

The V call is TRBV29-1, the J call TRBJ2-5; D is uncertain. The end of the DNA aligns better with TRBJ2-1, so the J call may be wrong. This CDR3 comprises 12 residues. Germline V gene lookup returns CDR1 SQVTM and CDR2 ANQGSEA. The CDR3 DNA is TGCAGCGTTGGGTGGTCGGCCAATGAGCAGTTCTTC. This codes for CSVGWSANEQFF.

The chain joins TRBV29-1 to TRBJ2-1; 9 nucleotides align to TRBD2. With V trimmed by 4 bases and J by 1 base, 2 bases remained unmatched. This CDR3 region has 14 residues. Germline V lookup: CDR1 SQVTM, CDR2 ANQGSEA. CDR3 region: CSVVAGVSYNEQFF. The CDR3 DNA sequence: TGCAGCGTTGTAGCGGGAGTGTCCTACAATGAGCAGTTCTTC.

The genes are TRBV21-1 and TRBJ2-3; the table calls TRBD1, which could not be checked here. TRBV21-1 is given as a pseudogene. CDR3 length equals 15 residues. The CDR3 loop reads CASSKGGTAGDTQYF. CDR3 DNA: TGTGCCAGCAGCAAAGGGGGGACCGCAGGAGATACGCAGTATTTT.

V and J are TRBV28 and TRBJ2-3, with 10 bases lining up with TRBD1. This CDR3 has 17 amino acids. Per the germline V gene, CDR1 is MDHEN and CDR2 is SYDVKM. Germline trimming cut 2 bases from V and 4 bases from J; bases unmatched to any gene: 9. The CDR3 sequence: CASSLTYGTGAADTQYF. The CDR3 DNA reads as TGTGCCAGCAGTTTAACCTACGGGACAGGGGCGGCAGATACGCAGTATTTT.

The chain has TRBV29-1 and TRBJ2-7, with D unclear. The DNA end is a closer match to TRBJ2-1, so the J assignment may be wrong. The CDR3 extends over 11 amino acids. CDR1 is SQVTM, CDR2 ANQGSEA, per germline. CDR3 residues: CSVDYYNEQFF. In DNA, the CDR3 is TGCAGCGTTGATTATTACAATGAGCAGTTCTTC.

The CDR3 sequence: CASSFEGPSYEQYF. The CDR3 DNA reads as TGTGCCAGCAGTTTTGAGGGACCATCCTACGAGCAGTACTTC. V and J are TRBV28 and TRBJ2-7; D is perhaps TRBD1 or TRBD2 (5 bases each). This CDR3 is built from 14 residues. In germline, CDR1 is MDHEN, CDR2 SYDVKM. The germline V and J ends were trimmed by 3 bases and 1 base, with 10 bases remaining between them.

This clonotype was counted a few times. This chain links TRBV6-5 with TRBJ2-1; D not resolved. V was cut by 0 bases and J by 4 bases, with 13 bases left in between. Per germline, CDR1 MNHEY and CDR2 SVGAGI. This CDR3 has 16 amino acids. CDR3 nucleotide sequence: TGTGCCAGCAGTTACTCGTACGCAGAGCCATACAATGAGCAGTTCTTC. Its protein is CASSYSYAEPYNEQFF.

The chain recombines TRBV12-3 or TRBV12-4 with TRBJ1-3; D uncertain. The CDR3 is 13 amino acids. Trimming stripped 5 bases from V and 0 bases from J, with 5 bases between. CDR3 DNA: TGTGCCAGCAGTGGCCGCTCTGGAAACACCATATATTTT. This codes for CASSGRSGNTIYF.

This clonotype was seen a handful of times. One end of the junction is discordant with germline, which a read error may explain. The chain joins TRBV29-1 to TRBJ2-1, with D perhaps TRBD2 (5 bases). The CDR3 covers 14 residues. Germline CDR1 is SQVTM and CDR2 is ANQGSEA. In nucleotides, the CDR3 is TGCAGCCTCCGGGGTTCGAGCTCCCACAATGAGCAGTTCTTC. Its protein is CSLRGSSSHNEQFF.

This CDR3 reads CASSIDGGGAYEQYF. The CDR3 region has the DNA TGTGCCAGTAGTATAGATGGAGGGGGAGCCTACGAGCAGTACTTC. The chain is built from TRBV19 and TRBJ2-7, with D perhaps given as TRBD1 or TRBD2 (6 bases each). The ends were cut back, 0 bases at V and 2 bases at J, with 11 bases in the middle. CDR3 length: 15 residues. Germline V lookup: CDR1 LNHDA, CDR2 SQIVND (reference sequence).

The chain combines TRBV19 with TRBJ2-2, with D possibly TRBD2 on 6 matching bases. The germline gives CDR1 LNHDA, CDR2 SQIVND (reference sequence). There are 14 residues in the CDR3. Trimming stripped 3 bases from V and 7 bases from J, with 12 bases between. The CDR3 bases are TGTGCCAGTAGTATCGACCACGGGGGCGGGGAGCTGTTTTTT. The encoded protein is CASSIDHGGGELFF.

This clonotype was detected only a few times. DNA of the CDR3: TGCAGCGTCCTTACAGGGGGCAGGAAACTGTTTTTT. This sequence encodes CSVLTGGRKLFF. This chain connects TRBV29-1 to TRBJ1-4, with 9 bases that match TRBD1. Germline V CDR1 and CDR2: SQVTM, ANQGSEA. With 6 bases clipped from V and 11 bases from J, the junction kept 7 bases outside the gene matches. The CDR3 consists of 12 residues.

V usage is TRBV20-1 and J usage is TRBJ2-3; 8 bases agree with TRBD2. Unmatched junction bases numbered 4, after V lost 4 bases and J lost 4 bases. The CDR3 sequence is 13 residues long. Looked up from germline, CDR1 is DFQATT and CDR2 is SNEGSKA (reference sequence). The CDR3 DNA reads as TGCAGTGCTATTAGCGGGATGCCAGATACGCAGTATTTT. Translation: CSAISGMPDTQYF.

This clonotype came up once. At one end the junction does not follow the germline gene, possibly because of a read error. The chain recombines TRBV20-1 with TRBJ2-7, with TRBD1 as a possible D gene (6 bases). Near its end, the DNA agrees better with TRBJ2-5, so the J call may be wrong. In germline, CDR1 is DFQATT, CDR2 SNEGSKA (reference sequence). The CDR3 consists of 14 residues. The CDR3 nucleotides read TGCAGCGCTAGCCCTGACAGGCCCCAAGAGACCCAGTACTTC. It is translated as CSASPDRPQETQYF.

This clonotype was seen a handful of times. The CDR3 reads CASSEVRGLRTSGWDYEQYF. The CDR3 nucleotides read TGCGCCAGCAGTGAGGTCAGGGGGCTGAGGACTAGCGGATGGGACTACGAGCAGTACTTC. The V call is TRBV10-2, the J call TRBJ2-1; 10 bases align to TRBD2. The end of the DNA aligns better with TRBJ2-7, so the J call may be wrong. Germline CDR1 WSHSY, CDR2 SAAADI. The CDR3 is 20 residues long.

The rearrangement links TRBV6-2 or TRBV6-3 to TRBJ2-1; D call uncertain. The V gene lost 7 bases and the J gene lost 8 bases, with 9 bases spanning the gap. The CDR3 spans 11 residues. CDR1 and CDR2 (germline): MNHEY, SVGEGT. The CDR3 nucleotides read TGTGCCAGCACCGAGCGATATGAGCAGTTCTTC. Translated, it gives CASTERYEQFF.

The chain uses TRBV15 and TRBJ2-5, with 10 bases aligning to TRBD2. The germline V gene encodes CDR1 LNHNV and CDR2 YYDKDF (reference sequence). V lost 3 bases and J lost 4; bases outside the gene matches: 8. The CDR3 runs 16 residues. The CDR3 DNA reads TGTGCCACCAGCAGGGCTAAAGCGGGGGGGCGAGAGACCCAGTACTTC. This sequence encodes CATSRAKAGGRETQYF.

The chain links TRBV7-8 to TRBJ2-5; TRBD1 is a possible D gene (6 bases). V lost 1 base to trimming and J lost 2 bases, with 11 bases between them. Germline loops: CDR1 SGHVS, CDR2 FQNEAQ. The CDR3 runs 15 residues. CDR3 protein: CASSLGQDTQETQYF. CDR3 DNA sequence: TGTGCCAGCAGCTTAGGACAGGACACACAAGAGACCCAGTACTTC. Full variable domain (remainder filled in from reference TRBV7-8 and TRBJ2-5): GAGVSQSPRYKVAKRGQDVALRCDPISGHVSLFWYQQALGQGPEFLTYFQNEAQLDKSGLPSDRFFAERPEGSVSTLKIQRTQQEDSAVYLCASSLGQDTQETQYFGPGTRLLVL.

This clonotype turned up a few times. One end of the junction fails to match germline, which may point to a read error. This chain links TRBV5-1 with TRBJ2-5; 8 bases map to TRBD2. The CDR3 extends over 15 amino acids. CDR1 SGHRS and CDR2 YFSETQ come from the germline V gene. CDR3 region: CASSYRGGYQETRYF. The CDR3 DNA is TGCGCCAGCAGCTACCGGGGGGGATACCAAGAGACCCGGTACTTC. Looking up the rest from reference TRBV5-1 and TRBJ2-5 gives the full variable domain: KAGVTQTPRYLIKTRGQQVTLSCSPISGHRSVSWYQQTPGQGLQFLFEYFSETQRNKGNFPGRFSGRQFSNSRSEMNVSTLELGDSALYLCASSYRGGYQETRYFGPGTRLLVL.

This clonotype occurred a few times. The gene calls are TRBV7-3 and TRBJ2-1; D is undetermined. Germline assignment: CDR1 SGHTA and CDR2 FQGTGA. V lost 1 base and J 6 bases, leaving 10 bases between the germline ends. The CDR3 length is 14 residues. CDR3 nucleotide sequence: TGTGCCAGCAGCTTAATTCACAATCCCAATGAGCAGTTCTTC. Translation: CASSLIHNPNEQFF.

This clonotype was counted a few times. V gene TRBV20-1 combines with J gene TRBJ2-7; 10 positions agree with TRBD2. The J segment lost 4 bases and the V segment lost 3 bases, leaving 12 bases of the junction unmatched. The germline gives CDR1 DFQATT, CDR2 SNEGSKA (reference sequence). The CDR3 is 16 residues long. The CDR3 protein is CSASKDSLAGLYEQYF. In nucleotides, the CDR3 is TGCAGTGCTAGTAAGGACTCACTAGCGGGACTTTACGAGCAGTACTTC.

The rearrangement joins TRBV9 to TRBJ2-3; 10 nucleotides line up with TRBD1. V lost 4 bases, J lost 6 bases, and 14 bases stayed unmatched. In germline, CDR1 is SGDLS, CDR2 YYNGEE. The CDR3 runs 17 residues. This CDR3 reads CASSPGDRGGVADTQYF. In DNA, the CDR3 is TGTGCCAGCAGCCCGGGGGACAGGGGAGGAGTAGCGGATACGCAGTATTTT.